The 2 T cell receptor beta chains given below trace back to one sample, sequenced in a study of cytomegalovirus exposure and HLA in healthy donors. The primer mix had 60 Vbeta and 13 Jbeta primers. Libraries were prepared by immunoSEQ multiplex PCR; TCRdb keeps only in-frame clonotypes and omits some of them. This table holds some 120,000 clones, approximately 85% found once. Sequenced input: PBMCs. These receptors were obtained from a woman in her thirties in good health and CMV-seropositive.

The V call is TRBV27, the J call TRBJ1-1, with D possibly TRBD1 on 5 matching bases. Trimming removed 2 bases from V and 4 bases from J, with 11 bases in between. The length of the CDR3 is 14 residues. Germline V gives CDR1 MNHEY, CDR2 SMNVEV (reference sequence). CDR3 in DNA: TGTGCCAGCAGTTTAAGGGGAAGTGGCACTGAAGCTTTCTTT. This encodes CASSLRGSGTEAFF.

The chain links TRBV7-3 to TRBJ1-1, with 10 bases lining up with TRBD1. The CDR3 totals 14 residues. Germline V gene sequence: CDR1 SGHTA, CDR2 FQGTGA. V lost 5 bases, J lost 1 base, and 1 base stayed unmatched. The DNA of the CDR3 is TGTGCCAGCAGCCGGGACAGGGGGAACACTGAAGCTTTCTTT. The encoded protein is CASSRDRGNTEAFF.